This T cell receptor beta chain emerged from a study of blood T cell repertoires in COVID-19. CDR1 and CDR2 from the germline V gene are MNHEY and SVGEGT. J gave up 5 bases and V 5 bases, and 12 bases lay outside the gene matches. This CDR3 is 17 amino acids long. Authors' analysis steps: Estimation of nucleated cell counts was performed using reference gene primer amplification. Sequenced by immunoSEQ multiplex PCR; TCRdb stores in-frame clones only, minus some. V and J calls and clone size come straight from that table; D and trimming were deduced from the DNA. The sample comprises 68,000 or so clones, over 75% of which are singletons, and more than 2.5% rests with the top ten.

The TCR was taken from a man in his sixties or seventies with active or convalescent COVID-19. The rearrangement links TRBV6-2 or TRBV6-3 to TRBJ2-1; TRBD2 matches at 10 bases. The sample consisted of peripheral blood. The CDR3 sequence: CASSSRTSGSHHNEQFF. In DNA, the CDR3 is TGTGCCAGCAGTAGCCGGACTAGCGGAAGCCATCACAATGAGCAGTTCTTC.